Listed below are T cell receptor beta chains from one sample, sequenced in a study of T cell changes during pregnancy in multiple sclerosis. This table comes from immunoSEQ multiplex PCR, and its TCRdb copy is limited to in-frame clones, with some not included. The sample shows over 35,000 clones, roughly 90% of them seen only once. The source material was CD4+ T cells from peripheral blood mononuclear cells, sampled in the third trimester of pregnancy. The source of these receptors is a female donor with multiple sclerosis, enrolled in a pregnancy study. Each CDR3 is given without its conserved first and last residue. Each record gives: J gene, V gene, CDR3 protein.

j_call: TRBJ2-3
v_call: TRBV30
cdr3_aa: AWRTLPGLVGPDTQY

j_call: TRBJ2-4
v_call: TRBV28
cdr3_aa: ASSLTPTGNIQY

j_call: TRBJ1-5
v_call: TRBV5-3
cdr3_aa: ARSLLYRDRASNQPQH

j_call: TRBJ1-2
v_call: TRBV7-2
cdr3_aa: ASSLAGRSYGYT

j_call: TRBJ1-1
v_call: TRBV30
cdr3_aa: AWSVGGLNTEAF

j_call: TRBJ1-5
v_call: TRBV19
cdr3_aa: ASRKGQDYQPQH

j_call: TRBJ1-1
v_call: TRBV6-1
cdr3_aa: ASQISGGPNTEAF

j_call: TRBJ1-4
v_call: TRBV7-8
cdr3_aa: ASSPRTGERKLF

j_call: TRBJ2-1
v_call: TRBV6-1
cdr3_aa: ASDNDYNEQF

j_call: TRBJ1-1
v_call: TRBV30
cdr3_aa: AWSVLRGQKAF

j_call: TRBJ2-3
v_call: TRBV2
cdr3_aa: ASSVSTSGSRDTQY

j_call: TRBJ1-2
v_call: TRBV6-5
cdr3_aa: ASSLAQGGSGYT

j_call: TRBJ1-1
v_call: TRBV27
cdr3_aa: ASSLLKGALTEAF

j_call: TRBJ2-1
v_call: TRBV4-1
cdr3_aa: ASSQDVLAGAREQF

j_call: TRBJ1-2
v_call: TRBV28
cdr3_aa: ASSLFQGAGGYT

j_call: TRBJ1-4
v_call: TRBV6-1
cdr3_aa: ASSAQSTGGGFLF

j_call: TRBJ2-5
v_call: TRBV7-2
cdr3_aa: ASSLLQGIRETQY

j_call: TRBJ2-1
v_call: TRBV18
cdr3_aa: ASSPGLYNEQF

j_call: TRBJ2-7
v_call: TRBV21-1
cdr3_aa: ASSKGGDGLAGSSYEQY

j_call: TRBJ2-3
v_call: TRBV5-1
cdr3_aa: ASSPALAGVGTDTQY

j_call: TRBJ1-4
v_call: TRBV27
cdr3_aa: ASSGDTTNEKLF